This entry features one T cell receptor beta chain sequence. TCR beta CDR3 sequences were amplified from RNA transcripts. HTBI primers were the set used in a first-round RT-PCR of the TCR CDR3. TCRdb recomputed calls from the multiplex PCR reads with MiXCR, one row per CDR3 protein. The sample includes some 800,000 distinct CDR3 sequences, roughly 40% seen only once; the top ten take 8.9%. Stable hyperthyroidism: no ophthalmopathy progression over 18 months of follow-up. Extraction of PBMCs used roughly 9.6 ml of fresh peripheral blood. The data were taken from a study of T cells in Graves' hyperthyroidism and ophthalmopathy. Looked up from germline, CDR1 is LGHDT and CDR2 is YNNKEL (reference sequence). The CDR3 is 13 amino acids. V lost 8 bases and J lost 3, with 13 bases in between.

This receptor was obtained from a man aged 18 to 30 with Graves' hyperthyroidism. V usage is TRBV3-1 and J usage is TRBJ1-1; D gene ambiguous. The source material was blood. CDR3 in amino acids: CASASPSDTEAFF. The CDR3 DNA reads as TGTGCCAGCGCGAGCCCATCCGACACTGAAGCTTTCTTT.